This T cell receptor (beta chain) was sequenced for a study of shared clonotypes between healthy human individuals (TCRdb year 2020). Background for the entire study: The cohort comprised a couple of women and a few men aged 18 to 49 years. For each donor, CD4 naive and CD4 memory were each given three plates, CD8 naive was given two plates, and CD8 memory was given one plate. The study deeply sequenced blood TCR repertoires of about 5 healthy adults to estimate repertoire size and the extent of clonotype sharing between individuals. To increase sequencing depth and limit assay-specific biases, TCR repertoire library preparation and sequencing were carried out by different laboratories using diverse techniques. Per donor, leukapheresis produced somewhere between about 0.94 and 8.9 billion PBMCs.

CD8 naive samples consisted of CD45RO-negative cells that were positively selected for CCR7, yielding a CD45RA+CCR7+ population without TemRA cells. The donors were healthy, HIV-negative adults with no recently reported acute infections or vaccinations. Every donor was a Caucasian adult living in Nashville, Tennessee, USA. Blood was obtained by leukapheresis, after which PBMCs were separated by Ficoll-Histopaque density gradient centrifugation and cryopreserved in liquid nitrogen vapor phase. Purity and quantity of every magnetically sorted T cell population were checked by analytical flow cytometry. Genomic DNA was isolated from each sorted fraction and quantified by UV absorbance on a Nanodrop 2000c. V drops 6 bases and J drops 4 bases, leaving 14 bases in between. CDR1 and CDR2, per the germline V gene, are SGHVS and FQNEAQ. The CDR3, from cysteine to phenylalanine, totals 14 residues. The only DNA kept is the CDR3, 42 bases in frame from the first base.

General study outcomes and caveats: Higher generation probabilities were observed for clonotypes shared by all four sorted-subset donors than for non-shared clonotypes. The genetic and exposure-history diversity represented was limited by the small number of donors. About 5% of naive CD4, roughly 3.5% of naive CD8, roughly 2.5% of memory CD4, and over 0.35% of memory CD8 clonotypes were shared across a few donors. Sampling was restricted to blood, and TCR repertoires in tissue are likely to differ from TCR repertoires in blood. Larger estimated clonotype richness was generally found for naive subsets than for memory subsets. Even with the large sequencing depth, rarefaction of the sorted-subset datasets indicated that sequencing was incomplete. Pairwise subsampling led to the expectation that sequencing depth would affect the degree of clonotype sharing among donors.

This clone was detected only once. This receptor's antigen is unknown. One base away there is no much larger clone; base qualities are not given. Using the deep immunoSEQ assay, TCR CDR3 regions were amplified from genomic DNA by multiplex PCR. Extracted genomic DNA from each cell subset was spread evenly across all wells of several immunoSEQ 96-well plates, with each plate serving as a replicate. Each replicate PCR for sorted subsets received about 220 ng genomic DNA, equal to about 30,000 T cell genomes. Purified libraries were quantified with a Qubit 3.0 fluorometer, sized on a Bioanalyzer 2100, and re-quantified with the KAPA Library Quantification kit. A separate single-read 150-cycle Illumina NextSeq 550 flow cell was used to sequence each immunoSEQ 96-well plate. Concerning the study's data processing: Because the immunoSEQ output included only junctional sequences and no quality scores, the filtering could not be the same as the filtering used for full-length reads. To assign V/J genes and CDR3, sequences were annotated using PyIR, a Python wrapper for IgBLAST v1.9, with IMGT germline references. Any read was removed if the V/J assignment was weak (E-value above 1e-6), the CDR3 was missing, or the read contained stop codons, out-of-frame junctions, or ambiguous translated residues. V3J clonotypes were defined as sequences sharing the same inferred V gene, J gene, and CDR3 amino acid sequence. Percentage overlap between repertoires was computed as shared unique clonotypes divided by the size of the smaller repertoire. Richness of each repertoire was evaluated using RTK rarefaction, the Chao1 estimator, and Recon v2.1 estimates of unobserved clonotypes. For all TCRbeta clonotypes obtained by the gDNA method from a handful of donors, generation probabilities were computed with OLGA. In its TCRdb copy, this immuneACCESS table keeps in-frame sequences only and misses some clones. Where compared with another copy, unresolved V genes explain less than half of these, and the others have no known cause. That table furnishes V, J and clone size, whereas the DNA furnished D and trimming. This sample is represented by about 650,000 clones; 95% to 96% of them were singletons. The ten largest clones take up 0.085% to 0.11% of the sample.

Sequencing used naive CD8+ T cells sorted from blood. What the cell subset or site label conveys for this sample: CD45RA+CCR7+. This receptor was taken from a woman under 40 in good health. The chain joins TRBV7-8 to TRBJ2-3; no confident D gene assignment can be made. CDR3 sequence: CASRPPGVADTQYF. In nucleotide form, the sequence is TGTGCCAGCAGACCCCCTGGAGTGGCAGATACGCAGTATTTT.